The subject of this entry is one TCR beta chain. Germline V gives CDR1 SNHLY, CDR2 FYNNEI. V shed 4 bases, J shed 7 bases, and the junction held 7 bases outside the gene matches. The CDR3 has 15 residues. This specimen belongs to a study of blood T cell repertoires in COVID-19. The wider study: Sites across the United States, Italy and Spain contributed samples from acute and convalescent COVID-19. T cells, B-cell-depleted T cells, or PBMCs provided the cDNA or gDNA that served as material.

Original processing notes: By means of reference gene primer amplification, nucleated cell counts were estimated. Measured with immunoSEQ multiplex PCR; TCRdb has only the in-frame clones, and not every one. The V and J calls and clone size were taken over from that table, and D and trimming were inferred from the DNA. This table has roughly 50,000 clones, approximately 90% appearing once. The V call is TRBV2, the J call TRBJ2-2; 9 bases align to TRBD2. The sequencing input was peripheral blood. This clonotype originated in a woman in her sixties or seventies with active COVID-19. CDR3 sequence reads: CASSARPAGGGELFF. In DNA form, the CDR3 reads TGTGCCAGCAGTGCACGCCCAGCGGGGGGCGGGGAGCTGTTTTTT.